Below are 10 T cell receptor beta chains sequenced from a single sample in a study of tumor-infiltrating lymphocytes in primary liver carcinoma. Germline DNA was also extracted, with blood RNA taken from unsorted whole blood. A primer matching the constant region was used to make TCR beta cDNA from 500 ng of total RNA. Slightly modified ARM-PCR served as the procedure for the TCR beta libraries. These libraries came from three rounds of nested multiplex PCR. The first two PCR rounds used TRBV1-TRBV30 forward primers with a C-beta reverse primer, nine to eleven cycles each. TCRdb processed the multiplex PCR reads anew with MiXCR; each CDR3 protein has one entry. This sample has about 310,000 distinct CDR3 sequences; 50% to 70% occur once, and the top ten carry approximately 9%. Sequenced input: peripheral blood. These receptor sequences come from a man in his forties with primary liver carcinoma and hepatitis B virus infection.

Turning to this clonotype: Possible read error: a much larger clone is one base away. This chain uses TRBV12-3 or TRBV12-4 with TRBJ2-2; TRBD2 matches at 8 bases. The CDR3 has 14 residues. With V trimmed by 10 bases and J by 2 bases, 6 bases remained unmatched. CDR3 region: CATIAGPNTGELFF. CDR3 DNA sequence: TGTGCCACCATAGCGGGACCTAACACCGGGGAGCTGTTTTTT.

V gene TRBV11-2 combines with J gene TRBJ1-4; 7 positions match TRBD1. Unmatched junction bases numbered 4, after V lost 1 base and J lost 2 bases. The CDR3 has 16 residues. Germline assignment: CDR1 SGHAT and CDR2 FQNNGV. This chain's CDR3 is CASSLVSGGTNEKLFF. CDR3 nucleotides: TGTGCCAGCAGCTTAGTGTCAGGGGGGACTAATGAAAAACTGTTTTTT.

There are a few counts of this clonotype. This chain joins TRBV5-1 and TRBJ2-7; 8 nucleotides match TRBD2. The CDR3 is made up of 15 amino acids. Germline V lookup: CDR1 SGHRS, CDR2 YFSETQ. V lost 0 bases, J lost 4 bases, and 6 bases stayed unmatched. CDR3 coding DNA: TGCGCCAGCAGCTTGGCAAGCGGGAGAGTTTACGAGCAGTACTTC. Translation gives CASSLASGRVYEQYF.

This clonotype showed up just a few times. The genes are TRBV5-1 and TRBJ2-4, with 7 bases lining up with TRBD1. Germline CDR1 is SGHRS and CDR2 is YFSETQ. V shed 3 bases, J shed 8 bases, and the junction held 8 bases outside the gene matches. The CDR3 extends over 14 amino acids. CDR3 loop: CASSSGDSADIQYF. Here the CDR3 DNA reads TGCGCCAGCAGCTCCGGGGACAGTGCGGACATTCAGTACTTC.

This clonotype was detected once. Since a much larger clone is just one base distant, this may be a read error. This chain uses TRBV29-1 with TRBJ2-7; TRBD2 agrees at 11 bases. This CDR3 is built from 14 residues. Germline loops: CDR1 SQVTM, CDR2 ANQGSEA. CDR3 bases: TGCAGCTTTGAGGGACTAGCGGATTCCTACGAGCAGTACTTC. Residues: CSFEGLADSYEQYF.

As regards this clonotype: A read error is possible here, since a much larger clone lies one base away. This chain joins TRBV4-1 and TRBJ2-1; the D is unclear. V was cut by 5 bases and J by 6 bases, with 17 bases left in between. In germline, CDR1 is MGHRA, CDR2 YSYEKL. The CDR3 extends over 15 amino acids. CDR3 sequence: CASSAPGLSPNEQFF. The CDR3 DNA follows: TGCGCCAGCAGCGCCCCCGGCCTATCGCCCAATGAGCAGTTCTTC.

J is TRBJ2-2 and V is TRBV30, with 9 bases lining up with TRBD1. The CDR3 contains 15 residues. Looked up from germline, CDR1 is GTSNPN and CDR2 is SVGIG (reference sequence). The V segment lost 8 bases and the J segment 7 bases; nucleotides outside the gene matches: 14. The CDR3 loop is CARSPDRGRIGELFF. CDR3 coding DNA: TGTGCCCGCAGTCCGGACAGGGGACGGATCGGGGAGCTGTTTTTT.

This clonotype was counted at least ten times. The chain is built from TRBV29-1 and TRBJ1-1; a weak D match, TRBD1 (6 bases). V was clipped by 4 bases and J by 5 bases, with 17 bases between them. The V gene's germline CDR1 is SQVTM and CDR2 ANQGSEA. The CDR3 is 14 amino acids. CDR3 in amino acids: CSVAFQGSGTEAFF. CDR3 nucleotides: TGCAGCGTTGCGTTTCAGGGGAGTGGAACTGAAGCTTTCTTT.

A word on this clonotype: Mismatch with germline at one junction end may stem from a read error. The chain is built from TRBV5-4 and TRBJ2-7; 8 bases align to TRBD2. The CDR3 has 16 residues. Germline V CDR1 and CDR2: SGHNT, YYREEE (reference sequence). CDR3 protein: CAGSPQTGGGSYEQYF. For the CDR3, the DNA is TGTGCCGGCAGCCCTCAAACAGGCGGGGGGTCCTACGAGCAGTACTTC.

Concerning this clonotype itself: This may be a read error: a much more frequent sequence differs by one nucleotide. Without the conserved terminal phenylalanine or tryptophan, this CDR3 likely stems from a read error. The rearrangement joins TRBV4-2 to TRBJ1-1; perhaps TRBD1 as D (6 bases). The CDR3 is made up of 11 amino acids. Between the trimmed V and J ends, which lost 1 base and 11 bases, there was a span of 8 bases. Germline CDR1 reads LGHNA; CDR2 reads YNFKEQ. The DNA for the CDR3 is TGTGCCAGCAGCCAAGCAGGGGACGCTTTCTAT. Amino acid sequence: CASSQAGDAFY.